This T cell receptor (beta chain) stems from a study of shared T cell receptors in the human thymus. The CDR3 covers 19 residues. J lost 0 bases, V lost 1 base, and 9 bases had no gene match. Germline CDR1 reads LGHNA; CDR2 reads YNFKEQ. TCRdb keeps only in-frame clones here, not all; method: immunoSEQ multiplex PCR. The sample carries approximately 660,000 clones, approximately 88% recorded once. The data were also submitted as part of a second study, on human thymus T cells. That study reports: An apparent bias in V and J gene usage was seen in thymic and blood repertoires. Thymic repertoires of unrelated individuals were reported in related research to overlap highly.

The specimen was thymocytes. J is TRBJ2-2 and V is TRBV4-2, with TRBD2 identical over 9 bases. This receptor was identified in a boy in the first two years of life with a congenital heart defect. The CDR3 DNA sequence: TGTGCCAGCAGCCAAGTGATGGCGACTAGCGGTGCGAACACCGGGGAGCTGTTTTTT. It translates to CASSQVMATSGANTGELFF.